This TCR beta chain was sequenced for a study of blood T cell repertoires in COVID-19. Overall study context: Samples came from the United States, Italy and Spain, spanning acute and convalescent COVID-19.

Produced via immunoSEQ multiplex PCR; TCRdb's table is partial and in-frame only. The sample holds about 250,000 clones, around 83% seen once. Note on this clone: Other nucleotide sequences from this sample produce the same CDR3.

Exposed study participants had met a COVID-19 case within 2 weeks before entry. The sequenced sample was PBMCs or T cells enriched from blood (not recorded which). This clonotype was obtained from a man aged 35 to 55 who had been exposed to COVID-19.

Written as DNA, the CDR3 is TGTGCCAGCAGCTCAAGAGCGGATAGCTCCTACAATGAGCAGTTCTTC. Protein: CASSSRADSSYNEQFF. The chain employs TRBV11-2 and TRBJ2-1; perhaps TRBD2 as D (5 bases). This CDR3 is 16 amino acids long. Looked up from germline, CDR1 is SGHAT and CDR2 is FQNNGV. V was shortened by 4 bases and J by 0 bases, with 13 bases between the two germline ends.